The table lists the clone carrying this T cell receptor (beta chain) with many counts. This specimen comes from a study of neurological immune-mediated disorders. PBMCs numbering 2 million and stored at -80 C yielded the unsorted libraries. V lost 1 base and J lost 1, with 19 bases in between. From germline, CDR1 is KGHSH and CDR2 LQKENI. The CDR3 consists of 18 residues. The making of cDNA relied on 5'RACE with 10-nucleotide random UMIs. TCRdb re-called the 5' RACE reads with MiXCR, one entry per CDR3 protein. The data contain about 57,000 distinct CDR3 sequences, roughly 13% of them singletons. The J gene is TRBJ2-5, the V gene TRBV18, with TRBD1 as a possible D gene (6 bases). This receptor was identified in a woman aged 55-69 years with HTLV-1-associated myelopathy (HAM/TSP). Sequenced material: PBMCs. In DNA form, the CDR3 reads TGTGCCAGCTCACCACTTGTAATCCAGGGACAAAGCCAAGAGACCCAGTACTTC. It codes for CASSPLVIQGQSQETQYF.